The entry that follows covers one T cell receptor (beta chain) sequence. The entry originates in a study of technical replicates of blood from several donors. Trimming took 6 bases from V and 2 from J; bases not matched to a gene: 5. CDR3 size: 14 residues. The germline CDR1 and CDR2 sequences are MGHDK and SYGVNS. Using immunoSEQ multiplex PCR, the repertoire was profiled, and TCRdb retains in-frame clones only, with some absent. The table records several thousand clones, under 90% of them present only once. The sample comprised PBMCs. The receptor was derived from a human donor in good health. This sequence joins TRBV25-1 and TRBJ2-3, with 7 bases identical to TRBD1. The chain's CDR3 is CASRRTGLTDTQYF. In DNA form, the CDR3 reads TGTGCCAGCAGGCGGACAGGTCTCACAGATACGCAGTATTTT.